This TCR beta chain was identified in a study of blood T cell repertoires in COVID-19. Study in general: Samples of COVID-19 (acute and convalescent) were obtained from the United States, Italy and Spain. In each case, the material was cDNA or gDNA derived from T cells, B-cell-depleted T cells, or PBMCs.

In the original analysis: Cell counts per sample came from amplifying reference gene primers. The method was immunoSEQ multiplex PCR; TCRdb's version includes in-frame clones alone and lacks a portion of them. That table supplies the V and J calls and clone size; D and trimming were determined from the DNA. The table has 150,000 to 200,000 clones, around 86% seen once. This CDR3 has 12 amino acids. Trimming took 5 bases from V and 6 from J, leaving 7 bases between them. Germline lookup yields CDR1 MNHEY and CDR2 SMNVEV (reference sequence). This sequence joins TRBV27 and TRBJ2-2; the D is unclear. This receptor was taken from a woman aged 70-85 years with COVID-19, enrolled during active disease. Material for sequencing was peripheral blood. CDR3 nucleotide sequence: TGTGCCAGCAGTCCCTCAGCCGGGGAGCTGTTTTTT. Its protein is CASSPSAGELFF.